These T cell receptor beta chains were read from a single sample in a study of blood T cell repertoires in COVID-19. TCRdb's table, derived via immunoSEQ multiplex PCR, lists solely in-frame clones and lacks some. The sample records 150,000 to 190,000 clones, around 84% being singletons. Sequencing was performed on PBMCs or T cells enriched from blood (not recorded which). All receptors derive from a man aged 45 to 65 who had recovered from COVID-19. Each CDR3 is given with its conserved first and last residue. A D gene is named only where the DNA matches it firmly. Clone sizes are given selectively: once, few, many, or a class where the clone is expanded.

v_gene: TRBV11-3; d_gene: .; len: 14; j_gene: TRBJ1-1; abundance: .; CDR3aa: CASSPPGGDTEAFF; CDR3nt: TGTGCCAGCAGCCCCCCGGGAGGGGACACTGAAGCTTTCTTT
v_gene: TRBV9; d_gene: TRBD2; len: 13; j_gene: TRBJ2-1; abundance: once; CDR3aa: CASSVSGGSAQFF; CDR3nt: TGTGCCAGCAGCGTCAGCGGGGGGTCGGCGCAGTTCTTC
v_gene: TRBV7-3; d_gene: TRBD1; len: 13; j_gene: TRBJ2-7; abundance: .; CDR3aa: CASSSGTGGEQYF; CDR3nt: TGTGCCAGCAGCTCTGGGACAGGGGGCGAGCAGTACTTC
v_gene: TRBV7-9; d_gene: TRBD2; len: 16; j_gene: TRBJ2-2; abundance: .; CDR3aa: CASSLSGRAWTGELFF; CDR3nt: TGTGCCAGCAGCTTATCTGGGAGGGCATGGACCGGGGAGCTGTTTTTT
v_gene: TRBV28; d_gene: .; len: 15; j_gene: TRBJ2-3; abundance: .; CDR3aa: CASSLTTSSTDTQYF; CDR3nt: TGTGCCAGCAGTTTAACGACTAGTAGTACAGATACGCAGTATTTT
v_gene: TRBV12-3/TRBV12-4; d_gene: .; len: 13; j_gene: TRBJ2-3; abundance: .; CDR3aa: CASRRTGTDTQYF; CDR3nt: TGTGCCAGCAGACGTACAGGTACAGATACGCAGTATTTT
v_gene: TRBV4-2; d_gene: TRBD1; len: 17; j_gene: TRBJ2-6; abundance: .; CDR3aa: CASSHYTGASGANVLTF; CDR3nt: TGTGCCAGCAGCCATTACACAGGGGCCTCTGGGGCCAACGTCCTGACTTTC
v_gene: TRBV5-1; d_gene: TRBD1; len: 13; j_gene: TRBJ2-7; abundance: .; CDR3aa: CASSWGQGYEQYF; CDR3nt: TGCGCCAGCAGCTGGGGACAGGGATACGAGCAGTACTTC
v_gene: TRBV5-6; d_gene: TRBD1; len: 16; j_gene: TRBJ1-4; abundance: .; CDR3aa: CASSGQGASVAEKLFF; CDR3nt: TGTGCCAGCAGCGGACAGGGGGCTTCGGTGGCAGAAAAACTGTTTTTT
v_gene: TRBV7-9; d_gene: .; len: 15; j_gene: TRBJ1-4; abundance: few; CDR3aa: CASSLGATVNEKLFF; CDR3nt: TGTGCCAGCAGCTTAGGGGCGACAGTTAATGAAAAACTGTTTTTT
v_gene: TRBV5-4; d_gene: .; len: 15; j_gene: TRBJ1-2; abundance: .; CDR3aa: CASSLTASRVDGYTF; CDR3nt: TGTGCCAGCAGCTTAACCGCCAGCAGGGTCGATGGCTACACCTTC
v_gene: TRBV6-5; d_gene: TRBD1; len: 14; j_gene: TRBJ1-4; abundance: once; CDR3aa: CASRDDRGPEKLFF; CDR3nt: TGTGCCAGCAGGGACGACAGGGGGCCTGAAAAACTGTTTTTT
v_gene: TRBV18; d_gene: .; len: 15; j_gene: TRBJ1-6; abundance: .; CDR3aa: CASSPQGQNNSPLHF; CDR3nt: TGTGCCAGCTCACCACAGGGGCAGAATAATTCACCCCTCCACTTT
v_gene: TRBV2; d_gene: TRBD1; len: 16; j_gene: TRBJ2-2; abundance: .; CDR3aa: CASRMDRGLITGELFF; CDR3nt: TGTGCCAGCAGGATGGACAGGGGGCTAATCACCGGGGAGCTGTTTTTT
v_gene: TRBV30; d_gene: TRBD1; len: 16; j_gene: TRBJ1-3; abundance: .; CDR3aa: CAWRPRDREPRNTIYF; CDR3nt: TGTGCCTGGAGACCCCGGGACAGGGAACCCCGAAACACCATATATTTT
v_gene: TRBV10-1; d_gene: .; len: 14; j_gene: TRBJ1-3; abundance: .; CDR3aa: CAGETGLGGNTIYF; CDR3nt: TGCGCCGGCGAGACAGGATTGGGTGGAAACACCATATATTTT
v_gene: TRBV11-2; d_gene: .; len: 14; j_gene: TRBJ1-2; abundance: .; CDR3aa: CASSFSGDGVGYTF; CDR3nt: TGTGCCAGCAGCTTCTCAGGGGATGGGGTTGGCTACACCTTC
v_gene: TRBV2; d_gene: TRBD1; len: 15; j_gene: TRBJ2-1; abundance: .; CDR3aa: CASRGQESSYNEQFF; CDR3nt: TGTGCCAGCAGGGGACAGGAGAGCTCCTACAATGAGCAGTTCTTC
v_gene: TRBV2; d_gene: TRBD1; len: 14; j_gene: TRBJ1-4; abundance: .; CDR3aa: CASSRDRGREKLFF; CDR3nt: TGTGCCAGCAGCCGGGACAGGGGGCGTGAAAAACTGTTTTTT
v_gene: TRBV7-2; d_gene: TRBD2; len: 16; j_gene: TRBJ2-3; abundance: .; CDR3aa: CASSPPLAGGTDTQYF; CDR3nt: TGTGCCAGCAGCCCCCCCCTAGCGGGGGGAACAGATACGCAGTATTTT
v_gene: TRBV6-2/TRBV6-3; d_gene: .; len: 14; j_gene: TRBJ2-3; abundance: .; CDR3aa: CASSRLNPTDTQYF; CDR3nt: TGTGCCAGCAGTCGACTTAATCCCACAGATACGCAGTATTTT
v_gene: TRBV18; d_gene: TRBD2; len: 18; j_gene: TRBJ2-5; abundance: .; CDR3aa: CASSPPGLAGSGYETQYF; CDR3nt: TGTGCCAGCTCACCCCCGGGACTAGCGGGATCTGGGTACGAGACCCAGTACTTC
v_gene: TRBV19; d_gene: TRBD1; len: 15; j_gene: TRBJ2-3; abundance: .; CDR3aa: CASSIRTGSTDTQYF; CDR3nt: TGTGCCAGTAGTATTCGGACAGGGAGCACAGATACGCAGTATTTT
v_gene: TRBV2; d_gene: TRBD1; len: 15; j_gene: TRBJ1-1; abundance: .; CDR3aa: CASTLTGVTETEAFF; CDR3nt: TGTGCCAGCACCTTGACAGGGGTTACGGAAACTGAAGCTTTCTTT
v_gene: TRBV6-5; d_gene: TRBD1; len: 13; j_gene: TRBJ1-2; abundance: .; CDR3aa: CASRNRGPSGYTF; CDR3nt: TGTGCCAGCAGGAACAGGGGGCCTTCTGGCTACACCTTC
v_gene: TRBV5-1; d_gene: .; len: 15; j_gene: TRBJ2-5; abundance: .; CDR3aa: CASSLAQGPQETQYF; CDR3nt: TGCGCCAGCAGCTTGGCACAGGGCCCGCAAGAGACCCAGTACTTC
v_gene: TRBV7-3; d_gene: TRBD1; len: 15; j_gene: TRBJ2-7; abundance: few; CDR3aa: CASSVQPGQTYEQYF; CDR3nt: TGTGCCAGCAGCGTACAACCGGGACAGACCTACGAGCAGTACTTC
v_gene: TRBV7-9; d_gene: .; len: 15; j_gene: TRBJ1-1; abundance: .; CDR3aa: CASSLALGRVAEAFF; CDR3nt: TGTGCCAGCAGCTTAGCGTTGGGCAGGGTGGCTGAAGCTTTCTTT
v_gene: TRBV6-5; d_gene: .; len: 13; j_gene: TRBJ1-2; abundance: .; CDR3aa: CASSYSGRDGYTF; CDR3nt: TGTGCCAGCAGTTACTCCGGCAGGGATGGCTACACCTTC
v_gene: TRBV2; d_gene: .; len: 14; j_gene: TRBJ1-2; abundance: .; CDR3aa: CASSEDLGGYGYTF; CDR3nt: TGTGCCAGCAGTGAAGATCTGGGGGGCTATGGCTACACCTTC
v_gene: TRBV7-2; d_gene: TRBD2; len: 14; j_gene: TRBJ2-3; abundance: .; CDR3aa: CASRRGDLTDTQYF; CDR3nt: TGTGCCAGCCGCCGGGGGGACCTCACAGATACGCAGTATTTT
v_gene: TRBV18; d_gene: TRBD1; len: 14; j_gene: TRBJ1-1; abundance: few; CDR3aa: CASSTTGRNTEAFF; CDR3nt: TGTGCCAGCTCTACGACAGGGCGAAACACTGAAGCTTTCTTT
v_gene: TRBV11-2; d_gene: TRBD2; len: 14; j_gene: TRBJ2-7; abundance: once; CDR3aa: CASSLDLAVHEQYF; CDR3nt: TGTGCCAGCAGCTTAGATCTAGCGGTGCACGAGCAGTACTTC
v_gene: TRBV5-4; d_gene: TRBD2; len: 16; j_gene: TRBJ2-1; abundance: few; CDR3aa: CASSLAGGTRYNEQFF; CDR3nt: TGTGCCAGCAGCTTAGCGGGGGGAACCCGCTACAATGAGCAGTTCTTC
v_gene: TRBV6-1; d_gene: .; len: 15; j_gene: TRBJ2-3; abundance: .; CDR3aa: CASSEAQGMTDTQYF; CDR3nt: TGTGCCAGCAGTGAGGCGCAGGGGATGACAGATACGCAGTATTTT
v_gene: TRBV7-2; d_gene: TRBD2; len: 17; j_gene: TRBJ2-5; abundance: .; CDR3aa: CASSLSSGGAAGETQYF; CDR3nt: TGTGCCAGCAGCTTAAGTAGCGGGGGGGCCGCCGGAGAGACCCAGTACTTC
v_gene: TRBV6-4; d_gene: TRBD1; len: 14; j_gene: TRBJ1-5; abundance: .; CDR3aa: CASSDRDRGQPQHF; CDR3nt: TGTGCCAGCAGTGACCGGGACAGGGGCCAGCCCCAGCATTTT
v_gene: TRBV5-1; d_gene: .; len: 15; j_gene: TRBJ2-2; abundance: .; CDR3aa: CASSPRTANTGELFF; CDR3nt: TGCGCCAGCAGCCCAAGGACAGCGAACACCGGGGAGCTGTTTTTT
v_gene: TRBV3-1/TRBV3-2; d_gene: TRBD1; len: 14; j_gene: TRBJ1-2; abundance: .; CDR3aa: CASSPRQGADGYTF; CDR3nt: TGTGCCAGCAGCCCCCGACAGGGAGCTGATGGCTACACCTTC
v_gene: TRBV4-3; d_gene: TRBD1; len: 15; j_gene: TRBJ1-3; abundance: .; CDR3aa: CASSQGQGVGNTIYF; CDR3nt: TGCGCCAGCAGCCAAGGACAGGGGGTTGGAAACACCATATATTTT
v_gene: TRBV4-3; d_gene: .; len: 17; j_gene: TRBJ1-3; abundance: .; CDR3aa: CASSQVAQGPTGNTIYF; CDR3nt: TGCGCCAGCAGCCAAGTCGCACAGGGTCCAACTGGAAACACCATATATTTT